This T cell receptor beta chain appears in the sequencing data of a study of response to subunit inactivated influenza vaccine. Study-level points and caveats: Seasonal influenza vaccination, on each occasion, was suggested by the authors to recruit few new T cells.

This clonotype has ten or more counts. Antigen unknown. TCRdb re-called the RT-PCR reads through MiXCR, storing one row per CDR3 protein. The table lists 500,000 or so distinct CDR3 sequences, 16% of them singletons, with roughly 3.1% in the top ten. Germline CDR1 is SGHRS and CDR2 is YFSETQ. CDR3 size: 15 residues. Germline trimming cut 3 bases from V and 5 bases from J; bases unmatched to any gene: 5. Material: CD4+ T cells sorted from PBMCs, obtained 23 to 25 months after vaccination. The TCR originated in a man aged 50-75 years who received an inactivated influenza vaccine. V is TRBV5-1 and J is TRBJ1-4; the match to TRBD1 covers 9 bases. CDR3 protein: CASSSGQGRNEKLFF. CDR3 coding DNA: TGCGCCAGCAGCTCCGGACAGGGGAGAAATGAAAAACTGTTTTTT. Looking up the rest from reference TRBV5-1 and TRBJ1-4 gives the full variable domain: KAGVTQTPRYLIKTRGQQVTLSCSPISGHRSVSWYQQTPGQGLQFLFEYFSETQRNKGNFPGRFSGRQFSNSRSEMNVSTLELGDSALYLCASSSGQGRNEKLFFGSGTQLSVL.